The 6 T cell receptor beta chains in this list originate from one sample, sequenced in a study of blood T cell repertoires in COVID-19. This table comes from immunoSEQ multiplex PCR, and its TCRdb copy is limited to in-frame clones, with some not included. The table records roughly 330,000 clones, around 87% of them present only once. Sequenced input: peripheral blood. These receptors came from a woman aged 45-59 years with active or convalescent COVID-19.

The chain has TRBV16 and TRBJ2-3; D perhaps matches TRBD1 (6 bases). Trimming shortened V by 0 bases and J by 9 bases, and 7 bases separated the two germline ends. The germline CDR1 and CDR2 sequences are KGHSY and FQNENV. This CDR3 contains 12 residues. In nucleotides, the CDR3 is TGTGCCAGCAGCCAATCGAGGGGGACGCAGTATTTT. This sequence encodes CASSQSRGTQYF.

This sequence joins TRBV4-2 and TRBJ1-2; the match to TRBD1 covers 7 bases. CDR1 LGHNA and CDR2 YNFKEQ come from the germline V gene. CDR3 length: 15 residues. V shed 0 bases and J 0 bases; nucleotides not matched to a gene: 1. CDR3: CASSQEGGPNYGYTF. The CDR3 bases are TGTGCCAGCAGCCAAGAAGGGGGCCCTAACTATGGCTACACCTTC.

DNA for the CDR3: TGTGCCAGCAGTCCAGGGGGTAGTAGGACCGGGGAGCTGTTTTTT. It specifies CASSPGGSRTGELFF. The chain carries TRBV28 and TRBJ2-2, with 7 bases matching TRBD1. Trimming removed 5 bases from V and 5 bases from J; junction bases left unmatched: 8. CDR3 length equals 15 residues. The germline CDR1 and CDR2 sequences are MDHEN and SYDVKM.

This chain uses TRBV28 with TRBJ1-2; 7 bases align to TRBD1. This CDR3 comprises 16 residues. Germline assignment: CDR1 MDHEN and CDR2 SYDVKM. V gave up 6 bases and J gave up 4 bases; unmatched junction bases: 14. The CDR3 DNA reads TGTGCCAGCAGAAATCCTGTGACAGGGCTTAGCTATGGCTACACCTTC. Protein product: CASRNPVTGLSYGYTF.

The rearrangement uses TRBV9 and TRBJ2-1; D perhaps matches TRBD2 (6 bases). The length of the CDR3 is 15 residues. Germline lookup yields CDR1 SGDLS and CDR2 YYNGEE. Trimming shortened V by 0 bases and J by 5 bases, and 12 bases separated the two germline ends. The CDR3 loop reads CASSVAGVRDNEQFF. The CDR3 coding sequence is TGTGCCAGCAGCGTAGCGGGAGTCCGGGACAATGAGCAGTTCTTC.

The V and J genes are TRBV30 and TRBJ1-3; no clear D gene. V shed 4 bases and J shed 0 bases, with 7 bases lying between them. The CDR3 totals 13 residues. CDR1 and CDR2 (germline): GTSNPN, SVGIG (reference sequence). The CDR3 nucleotides are TGTGCCTGGACCGTCTACTCTGGAAACACCATATATTTT. Translated, it gives CAWTVYSGNTIYF.